Sequencing of this TCR beta chain was carried out in a study of human thymus T cells (TCRdb year 2020). At the level of the whole study: The study characterized TCR alpha and beta repertoires from fewer than 10 infant thymus samples and a few related peripheral blood samples. The cohort included more than 5 male and a couple of female infants, with donor ages spanning 7 to 244 days. The study at large found these results: On average, about 730,000 unique TCRB clonotypes were obtained from thymus samples, compared with 65,000 to 90,000 from blood samples. V and J gene segment usage appeared biased in both thymic and peripheral blood repertoires.

Concerning this clone: The antigen this receptor binds is unknown. Per-base qualities were not stored, and no clone one base away is much larger.

Using the immunoSEQ multiplex PCR assay, the TCRB and TCRAD loci were amplified from a standardized quantity of quality-controlled genomic DNA. The amplicons spanned the V(D)J region and were long enough to cover the CDR3 and allow V and J genes to be identified. The commercial immunoSEQ service was used to sequence amplicons on an Illumina platform. The study's own analysis went as follows. Primer bias and sequencing errors were corrected as previously described, and TCRAD and TCRB were defined on the basis of the IMGT database. immunoSEQ Analyzer 3.0 and VDJTools were used for repertoire analysis, which covered basic statistics, V/J segment usage, diversity estimates, rarefaction and pairwise overlap. Diversity was estimated using the Chao1, ChaoE, Efron-Thisted, Shannon and inverse Simpson indices, and was also estimated on datasets down-sampled to the size of the smallest sample. Repertoire overlap was assessed by strict matching of CDR3 nucleotide sequence, V gene and J gene, and clustering was done by Jaccard-based multidimensional scaling. Not all clones reach the TCRdb copy of this immuneACCESS table, which keeps in-frame sequences only. Checked studies attribute under half of the gap to unresolved V genes and leave the rest unexplained. V and J calls and clone size are as listed in that table; D and trimming were resolved from the DNA. In all, the sample holds some 46,000 clones, and approximately 95% of those were seen once. The ten largest clonotypes hold over 0.15% of the sample.

The germline V gene specifies SGHDT as CDR1 and YYEEEE as CDR2. The CDR3 runs 13 amino acids, cysteine and phenylalanine included. The CDR3 DNA has 39 bases and is translated from base 1. Trimming at the junction amounts to 6 bases on V and 4 bases on J, and the germline ends lie 13 bases apart. Immunologically healthy infants undergoing open corrective cardiac surgery for congenital heart defects in Finland were used as donors. From four of the eight donors, a small aliquot of roughly 0.45-1 mL peripheral blood was collected during surgery. Instead of starting from a fixed cell number, genomic DNA extraction from blood samples used all available leukocytes. ACK lysis buffer was used to remove erythrocytes from blood, and the leukocytes were stored at -70 degrees C as pellets. A QIAsymphony instrument was used to extract genomic DNA from the frozen cell pellets.

Sequencing was performed on blood. The TCR was taken from a girl younger than two with a congenital heart defect but otherwise immunologically healthy. The sequence links TRBV5-6 to TRBJ1-2; the D gene is possibly TRBD1, with 6 bases matching. At the DNA level, the sequence is TGTGCCAGCATCCAACAGGGTGGCTATGGCTACACCTTC. Translated, this gives CASIQQGGYGYTF.